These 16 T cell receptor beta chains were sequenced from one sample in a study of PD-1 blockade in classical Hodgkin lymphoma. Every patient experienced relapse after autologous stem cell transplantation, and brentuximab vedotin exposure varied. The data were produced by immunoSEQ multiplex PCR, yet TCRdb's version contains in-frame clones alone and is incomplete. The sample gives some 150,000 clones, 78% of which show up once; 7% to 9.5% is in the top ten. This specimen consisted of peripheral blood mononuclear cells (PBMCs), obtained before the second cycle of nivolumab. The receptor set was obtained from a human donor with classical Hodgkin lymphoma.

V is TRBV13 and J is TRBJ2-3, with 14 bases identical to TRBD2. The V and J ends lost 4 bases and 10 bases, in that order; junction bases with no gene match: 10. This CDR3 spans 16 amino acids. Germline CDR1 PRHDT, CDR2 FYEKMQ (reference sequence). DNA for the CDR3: TGTGCCAGCAGCTCCTCCGGACTAGCGGGAGGACCACCGCAGTATTTT. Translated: CASSSSGLAGGPPQYF.

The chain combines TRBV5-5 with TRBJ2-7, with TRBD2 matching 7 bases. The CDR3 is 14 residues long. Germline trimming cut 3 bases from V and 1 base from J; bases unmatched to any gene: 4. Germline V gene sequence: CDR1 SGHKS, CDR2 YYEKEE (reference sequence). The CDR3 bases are TGTGCCAGCAGCTCAAGCGGGAAGTCCTACGAGCAGTACTTC. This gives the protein CASSSSGKSYEQYF.

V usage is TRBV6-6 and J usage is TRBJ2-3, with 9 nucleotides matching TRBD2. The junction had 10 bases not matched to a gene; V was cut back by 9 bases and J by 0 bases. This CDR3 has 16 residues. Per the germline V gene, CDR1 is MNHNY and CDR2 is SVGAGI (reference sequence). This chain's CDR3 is CASRLAGGASTDTQYF. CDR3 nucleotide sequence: TGTGCCAGTCGACTGGCGGGAGGGGCGAGCACAGATACGCAGTATTTT.

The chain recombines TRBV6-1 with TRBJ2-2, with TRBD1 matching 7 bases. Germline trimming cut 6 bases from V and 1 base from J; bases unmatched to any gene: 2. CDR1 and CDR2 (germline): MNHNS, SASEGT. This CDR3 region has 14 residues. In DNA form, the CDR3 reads TGTGCCAGCAGAGGGGGCCGGAACACCGGGGAGCTGTTTTTT. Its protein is CASRGGRNTGELFF.

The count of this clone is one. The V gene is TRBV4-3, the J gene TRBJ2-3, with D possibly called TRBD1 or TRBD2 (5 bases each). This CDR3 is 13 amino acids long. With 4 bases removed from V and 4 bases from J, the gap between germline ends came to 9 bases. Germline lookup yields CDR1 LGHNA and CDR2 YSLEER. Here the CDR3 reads CASSPTGPDTQYF. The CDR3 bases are TGCGCCAGCAGCCCCACGGGACCAGATACGCAGTATTTT.

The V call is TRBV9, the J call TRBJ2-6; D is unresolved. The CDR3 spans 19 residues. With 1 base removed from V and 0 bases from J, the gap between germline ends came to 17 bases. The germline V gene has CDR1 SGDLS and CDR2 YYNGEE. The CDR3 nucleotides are TGTGCCAGCAGCGTACAGTTAGGTACCGCAACCTCTGGGGCCAACGTCCTGACTTTC. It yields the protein CASSVQLGTATSGANVLTF. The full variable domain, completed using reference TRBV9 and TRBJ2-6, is DSGVTQTPKHLITATGQRVTLRCSPRSGDLSVYWYQQSLDQGLQFLIQYYNGEERAKGNILERFSAQQFPDLHSELNLSSLELGDSALYFCASSVQLGTATSGANVLTFGAGSRLTVL.

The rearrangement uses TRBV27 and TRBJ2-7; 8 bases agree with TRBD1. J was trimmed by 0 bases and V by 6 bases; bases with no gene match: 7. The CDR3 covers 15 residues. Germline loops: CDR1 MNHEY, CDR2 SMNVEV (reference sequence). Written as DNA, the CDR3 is TGTGCCAGCAGCCGACAGGGGAATCCCTCCTACGAGCAGTACTTC. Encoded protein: CASSRQGNPSYEQYF.

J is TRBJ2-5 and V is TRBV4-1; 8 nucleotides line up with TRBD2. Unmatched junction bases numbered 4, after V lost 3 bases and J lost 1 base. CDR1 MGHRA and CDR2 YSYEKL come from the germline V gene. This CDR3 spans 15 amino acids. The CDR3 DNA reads TGCGCCAGCAGCCACATAGCGGGGAGCCAAGAGACCCAGTACTTC. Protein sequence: CASSHIAGSQETQYF.

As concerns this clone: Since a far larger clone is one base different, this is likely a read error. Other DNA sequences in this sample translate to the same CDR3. The CDR3 coding sequence is TGCGCCAGCAGCGCAACAGGGGGCCGGGATGAAGCTTTCTTT. This codes for CASSATGGRDEAFF. The J gene is TRBJ1-1, the V gene TRBV4-1; TRBD1 matches at 9 bases. The germline V gene has CDR1 MGHRA and CDR2 YSYEKL. This CDR3 has 14 residues. V trimming: 5 bases; J trimming: 7 bases; junction bases outside the gene matches: 8.

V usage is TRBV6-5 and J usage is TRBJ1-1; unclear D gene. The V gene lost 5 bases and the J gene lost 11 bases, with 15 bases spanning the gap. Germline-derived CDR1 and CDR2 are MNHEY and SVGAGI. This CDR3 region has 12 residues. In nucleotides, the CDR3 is TGTGCCAGCAGTACCGGGCAGCAAAGGGCTTTCTTT. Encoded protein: CASSTGQQRAFF.

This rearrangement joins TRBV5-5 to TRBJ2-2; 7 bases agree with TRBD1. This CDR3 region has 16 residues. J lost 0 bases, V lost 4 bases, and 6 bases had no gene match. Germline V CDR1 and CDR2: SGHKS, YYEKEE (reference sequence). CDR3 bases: TGTGCCAGCAGCAGAACCGGACAGGCGAACACCGGGGAGCTGTTTTTT. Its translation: CASSRTGQANTGELFF.

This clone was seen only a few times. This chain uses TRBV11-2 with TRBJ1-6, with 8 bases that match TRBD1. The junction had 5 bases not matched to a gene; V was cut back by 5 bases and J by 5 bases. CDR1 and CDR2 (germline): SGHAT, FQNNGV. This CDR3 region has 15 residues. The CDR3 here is CASSQGQGNNSPLHF. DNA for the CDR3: TGTGCCAGCAGCCAAGGACAGGGCAATAATTCACCCCTCCACTTT. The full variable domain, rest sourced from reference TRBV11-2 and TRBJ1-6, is EAGVAQSPRYKIIEKRQSVAFWCNPISGHATLYWYQQILGQGPKLLIQFQNNGVVDDSQLPKDRFSAERLKGVDSTLKIQPAKLEDSAVYLCASSQGQGNNSPLHFGNGTRLTVT.

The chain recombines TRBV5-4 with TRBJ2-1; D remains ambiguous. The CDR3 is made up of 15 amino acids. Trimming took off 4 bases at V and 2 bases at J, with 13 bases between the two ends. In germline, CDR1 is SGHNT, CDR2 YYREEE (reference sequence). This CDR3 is CASSPQFGTYNEQFF. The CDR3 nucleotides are TGTGCCAGCAGCCCCCAGTTCGGAACCTACAATGAGCAGTTCTTC.

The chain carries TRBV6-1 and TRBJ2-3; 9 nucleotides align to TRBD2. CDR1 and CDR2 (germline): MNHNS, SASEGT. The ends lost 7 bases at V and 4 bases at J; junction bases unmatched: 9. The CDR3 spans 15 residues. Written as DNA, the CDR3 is TGTGCCAGCAAAATTCTAGCGGGATACTCAGATACGCAGTATTTT. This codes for CASKILAGYSDTQYF.

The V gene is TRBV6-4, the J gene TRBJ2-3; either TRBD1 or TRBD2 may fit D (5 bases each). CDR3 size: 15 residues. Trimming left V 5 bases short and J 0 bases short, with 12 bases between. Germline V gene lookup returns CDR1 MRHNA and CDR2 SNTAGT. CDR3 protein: CASSPGTPSTDTQYF. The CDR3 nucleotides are TGTGCCAGCAGTCCAGGGACCCCTAGCACAGATACGCAGTATTTT.

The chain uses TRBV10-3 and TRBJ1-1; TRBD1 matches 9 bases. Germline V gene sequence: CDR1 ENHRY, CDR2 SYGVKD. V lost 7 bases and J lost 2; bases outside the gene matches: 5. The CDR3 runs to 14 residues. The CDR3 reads CAIKPTGGNTEAFF. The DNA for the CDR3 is TGTGCCATCAAACCCACAGGGGGCAACACTGAAGCTTTCTTT.